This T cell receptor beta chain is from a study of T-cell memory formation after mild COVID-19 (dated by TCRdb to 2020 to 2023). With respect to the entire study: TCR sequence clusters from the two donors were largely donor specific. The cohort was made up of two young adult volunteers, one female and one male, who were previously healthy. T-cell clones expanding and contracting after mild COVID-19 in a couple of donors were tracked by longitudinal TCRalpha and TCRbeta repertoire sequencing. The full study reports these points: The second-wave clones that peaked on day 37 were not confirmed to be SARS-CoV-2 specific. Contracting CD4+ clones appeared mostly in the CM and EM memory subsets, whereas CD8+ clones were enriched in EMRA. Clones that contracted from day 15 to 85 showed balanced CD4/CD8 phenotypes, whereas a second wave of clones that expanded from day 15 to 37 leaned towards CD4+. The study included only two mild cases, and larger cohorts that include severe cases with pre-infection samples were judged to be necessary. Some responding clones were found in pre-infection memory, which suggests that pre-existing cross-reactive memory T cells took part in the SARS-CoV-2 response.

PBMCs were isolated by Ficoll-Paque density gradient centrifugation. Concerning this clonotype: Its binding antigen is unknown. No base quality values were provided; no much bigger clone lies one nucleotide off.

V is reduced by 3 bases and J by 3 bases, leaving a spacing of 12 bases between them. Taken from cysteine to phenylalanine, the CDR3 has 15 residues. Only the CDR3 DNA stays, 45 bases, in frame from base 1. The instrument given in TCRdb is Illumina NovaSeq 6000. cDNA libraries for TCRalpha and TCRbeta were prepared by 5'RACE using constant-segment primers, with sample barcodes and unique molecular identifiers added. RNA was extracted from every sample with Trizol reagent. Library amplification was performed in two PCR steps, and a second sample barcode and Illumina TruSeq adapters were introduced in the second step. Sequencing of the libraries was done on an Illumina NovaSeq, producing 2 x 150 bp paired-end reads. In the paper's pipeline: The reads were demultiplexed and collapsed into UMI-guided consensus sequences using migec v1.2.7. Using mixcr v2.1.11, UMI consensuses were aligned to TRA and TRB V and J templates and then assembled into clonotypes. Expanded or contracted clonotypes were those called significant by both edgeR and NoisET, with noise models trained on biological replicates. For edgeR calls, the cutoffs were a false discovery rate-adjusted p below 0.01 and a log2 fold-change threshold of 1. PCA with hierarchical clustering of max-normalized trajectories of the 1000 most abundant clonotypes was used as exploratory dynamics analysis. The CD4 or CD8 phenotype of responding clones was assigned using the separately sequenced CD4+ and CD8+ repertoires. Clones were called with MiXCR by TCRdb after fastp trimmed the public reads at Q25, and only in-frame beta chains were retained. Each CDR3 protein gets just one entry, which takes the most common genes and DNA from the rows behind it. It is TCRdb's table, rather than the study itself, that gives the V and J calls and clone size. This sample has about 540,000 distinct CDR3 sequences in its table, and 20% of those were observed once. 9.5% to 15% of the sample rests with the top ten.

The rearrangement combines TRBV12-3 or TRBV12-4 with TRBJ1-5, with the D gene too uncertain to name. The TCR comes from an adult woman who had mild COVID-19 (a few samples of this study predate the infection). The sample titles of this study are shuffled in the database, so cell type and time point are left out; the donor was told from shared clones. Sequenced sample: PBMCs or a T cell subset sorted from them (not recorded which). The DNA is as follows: TGTGCCAGCAGTTTCGGGTCCACCCTCAATCAGCCCCAGCATTTT. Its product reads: CASSFGSTLNQPQHF.